The 5 T cell receptor beta chains reported below all come from one sample, sequenced in a study of cytomegalovirus exposure and HLA in healthy donors. 60 Vbeta and 13 Jbeta primers were used in PCR. Assay: immunoSEQ multiplex PCR; the TCRdb copy retains only in-frame clones and omits some. The sample shows around 170,000 clones, around 80% of them seen only once. Sequenced sample: PBMCs. Receptors were obtained from a girl aged 5-17 years in good health and CMV-seropositive.

This rearrangement joins TRBV5-1 to TRBJ1-2; 7 positions agree with TRBD1. The CDR3 runs 14 residues. Germline trimming cut 1 base from V and 6 bases from J; bases unmatched to any gene: 6. Germline CDR1 reads SGHRS; CDR2 reads YFSETQ. Here the CDR3 reads CASSLLTGSHGYTF. CDR3 bases: TGCGCCAGCAGCTTGTTGACAGGGTCTCATGGCTACACCTTC.

This clone was observed a handful of times. The chain carries TRBV5-1 and TRBJ1-2; tentatively, D is TRBD1 (5 bases). The CDR3 runs 13 residues. The germline V gene encodes CDR1 SGHRS and CDR2 YFSETQ. Trimming pared 3 bases from V and 5 bases from J, leaving 11 bases between. The CDR3 coding sequence is TGCGCCAGCAGCTCGGGGGGGGGTTATGGCTACACCTTC. Its protein product is CASSSGGGYGYTF. Supplemented by reference TRBV5-1 and TRBJ1-2, the full variable domain reads KAGVTQTPRYLIKTRGQQVTLSCSPISGHRSVSWYQQTPGQGLQFLFEYFSETQRNKGNFPGRFSGRQFSNSRSEMNVSTLELGDSALYLCASSSGGGYGYTFGSGTRLTVV.

This chain links TRBV29-1 with TRBJ1-6, with D possibly being TRBD1 (5 bases). Per germline, CDR1 SQVTM and CDR2 ANQGSEA. The ends were cut back, 5 bases at V and 7 bases at J, with 12 bases in the middle. This CDR3 region has 13 residues. CDR3 loop: CSVRGGDNSPLHF. The CDR3 DNA follows: TGCAGCGTTCGAGGAGGGGACAATTCACCCCTCCACTTT.

This clone was picked up a small number of times. The chain combines TRBV27 with TRBJ1-5, with 12 nucleotides matching TRBD1. The junction had 8 bases not matched to a gene; V was cut back by 5 bases and J by 6 bases. Germline CDR1 reads MNHEY; CDR2 reads SMNVEV (reference sequence). There are 16 residues in the CDR3. The CDR3 region has the DNA TGTGCCAGCAGTCCGGGACAGGGGGCAAGGAGTCAGCCCCAGCATTTT. It is translated as CASSPGQGARSQPQHF.

V usage is TRBV27 and J usage is TRBJ1-2, with 8 bases matching TRBD1. Germline V gene data show CDR1 as MNHEY and CDR2 as SMNVEV (reference sequence). V shed 8 bases and J 3 bases; nucleotides not matched to a gene: 2. There are 12 residues in the CDR3. CDR3 region: CASSGGDYGYTF. CDR3 sequence (DNA): TGTGCCAGCTCAGGGGGCGACTATGGCTACACCTTC.